The 15 T cell receptor beta chains below come from one sample, sequenced in a study of T cell clones after liver transplantation. Profiled with immunoSEQ multiplex PCR; TCRdb holds only in-frame clones, not every one. This sample carries fewer than 65,000 clones, 60% to 75% of them seen once, and the ten largest clones take approximately 10%. The source was CD4+ T cells from blood, collected at the 22-month timepoint. These receptors all stem from a human patient who received a liver transplant. Certain T cells may be donor cells from the graft.

The chain couples TRBV10-1 to TRBJ2-7; 11 bases are shared with TRBD2. Germline V lookup: CDR1 WNHNN, CDR2 SYGVQD (reference sequence). The CDR3 consists of 15 residues. Trimming removed 3 bases from V and 9 bases from J; junction bases left unmatched: 10. The CDR3 here is CASSDFASGGPGQYF. The DNA for the CDR3 is TGCGCCAGCAGTGATTTTGCTAGCGGGGGGCCAGGGCAGTACTTC.

The chain has TRBV2 and TRBJ2-1; tentative D call: TRBD2 (6 bases). Looked up from germline, CDR1 is SNHLY and CDR2 is FYNNEI. V was cut by 8 bases and J by 7 bases, with 15 bases left in between. The CDR3 length is 13 residues. CDR3 bases: TGTGCCAGCGGGACCGCGGGGCAAAATGAGCAGTTCTTC. This codes for CASGTAGQNEQFF.

The genes are TRBV9 and TRBJ1-3; the match to TRBD1 covers 7 bases. V shed 1 base, J shed 1 base, and the junction held 14 bases outside the gene matches. The CDR3 loop spans 19 amino acids. Germline CDR1 reads SGDLS; CDR2 reads YYNGEE. CDR3 loop: CASSVLSGTAIPSGNTIYF. CDR3 nucleotides: TGTGCCAGCAGCGTACTTTCTGGGACAGCAATTCCTTCTGGAAACACCATATATTTT.

V and J are TRBV29-1 and TRBJ2-2, with 7 bases that match TRBD1. V shed 6 bases, J shed 10 bases, and the junction held 17 bases outside the gene matches. Germline V gene lookup returns CDR1 SQVTM and CDR2 ANQGSEA. The CDR3 has 15 amino acids. The CDR3, as DNA: TGCAGCGTCGCTTCGACAGGGATCAAGCCCGAGGAGCTGTTTTTT. It codes for CSVASTGIKPEELFF.

V usage is TRBV4-1 and J usage is TRBJ1-1; no clear D. V dropped 1 base and J dropped 0 bases, with 12 bases sitting between them. This CDR3 is built from 16 residues. Germline V gene sequence: CDR1 MGHRA, CDR2 YSYEKL. The CDR3 sequence: CASSQVSAGMNTEAFF. CDR3 coding DNA: TGCGCCAGCAGCCAAGTGTCGGCCGGCATGAACACTGAAGCTTTCTTT.

V usage is TRBV7-8 and J usage is TRBJ2-2; D is perhaps TRBD1 or TRBD2 (6 bases each). Trimming removed 2 bases from V and 6 bases from J, with 10 bases in between. There are 14 residues in the CDR3. Germline lookup yields CDR1 SGHVS and CDR2 FQNEAQ. The DNA of the CDR3 is TGTGCCAGCAGCTTACATAGGGGGGCCGGGGAGCTGTTTTTT. Encoded protein: CASSLHRGAGELFF.

This clone was detected only a few times. CDR3 protein: CASSATATKNIQYF. In DNA, the CDR3 is TGTGCCAGCAGCGCAACGGCCACCAAAAACATTCAGTACTTC. The chain employs TRBV7-8 and TRBJ2-4; D uncertain. This CDR3 region has 14 residues. Trimming removed 5 bases from V and 2 bases from J, with 10 bases in between. Germline loops: CDR1 SGHVS, CDR2 FQNEAQ.

The sample holds a few counts of this clone. The J gene is TRBJ2-1, the V gene TRBV30; 8 bases are a match to TRBD1. The CDR3 covers 12 residues. V shed 6 bases and J 8 bases; nucleotides not matched to a gene: 6. The germline gives CDR1 GTSNPN, CDR2 SVGIG (reference sequence). The CDR3 DNA reads TGTGCCTGCCCGACAGGGGAGGATGAGCAGTTCTTC. It specifies CACPTGEDEQFF.

By share, this clone counts as medium-sized. The rearrangement links TRBV2 to TRBJ1-2; D is undetermined. Germline CDR1 reads SNHLY; CDR2 reads FYNNEI. V lost 6 bases and J lost 7, with 18 bases in between. There are 14 residues in the CDR3. In DNA form, the CDR3 reads TGTGCCAGCAGACCCCCAACTTCGGTCGGTGGCTACACCTTC. It specifies CASRPPTSVGGYTF. The variable domain in full, with the rest retrieved from reference TRBV2 and TRBJ1-2, is EPEVTQTPSHQVTQMGQEVILRCVPISNHLYFYWYRQILGQKVEFLVSFYNNEISEKSEIFDDQFSVERPDGSNFTLKIRSTKLEDSAMYFCASRPPTSVGGYTFGSGTRLTVV.

V and J are TRBV7-9 and TRBJ2-1; 10 bases fit TRBD1. This CDR3 spans 17 amino acids. The J segment lost 2 bases and the V segment lost 5 bases, leaving 9 bases of the junction unmatched. CDR1 and CDR2 (germline): SEHNR, FQNEAQ (reference sequence). For the CDR3, the DNA is TGTGCCAGCAGCCCCAAGGTAGGACAGGGGGCCTACAATGAGCAGTTCTTC. Amino acid sequence: CASSPKVGQGAYNEQFF.

This chain connects TRBV7-9 to TRBJ2-7, with 7 bases matching TRBD1. The CDR3 is 14 residues long. The V gene's germline CDR1 is SEHNR and CDR2 FQNEAQ (reference sequence). The V gene end was trimmed by 5 bases and the J gene end by 4 bases; junction bases not matched to a gene: 8. This chain's CDR3 is CASSRGAGGYEQYF. In DNA form, the CDR3 reads TGTGCCAGCAGCCGAGGGGCAGGGGGATACGAGCAGTACTTC.

This clone was seen ten or more times. V is TRBV5-4 and J is TRBJ2-7; the D gene is possibly TRBD2 (6 bases). The V gene lost 5 bases and the J gene lost 3 bases, with 12 bases spanning the gap. This CDR3 comprises 13 residues. From germline, CDR1 is SGHNT and CDR2 YYREEE (reference sequence). The CDR3 reads CASSNSGGYEQYF. CDR3 coding DNA: TGTGCCAGCAGTAACTCCGGGGGCTACGAGCAGTACTTC. Looking up the rest from reference TRBV5-4 and TRBJ2-7 gives the full variable domain: ETGVTQSPTHLIKTRGQQVTLRCSSQSGHNTVSWYQQALGQGPQFIFQYYREEENGRGNFPPRFSGLQFPNYSSELNVNALELDDSALYLCASSNSGGYEQYFGPGTRLTVT.

For this clone: A read error may account for a junction end that differs from germline. V usage is TRBV7-7 and J usage is TRBJ2-6, with D unclear. The CDR3 contains 15 residues. Germline V gene sequence: CDR1 SSHAT, CDR2 FNYEAQ (reference sequence). In DNA form, the CDR3 reads TGTGCTAGCAGCTTATCGGCCTCTGGGGCCAACGTCCTGACTTTC. Protein: CASSLSASGANVLTF.

The rearrangement links TRBV6-4 to TRBJ2-3, with TRBD2 matching over 9 bases. CDR1 MRHNA and CDR2 SNTAGT come from the germline V gene. The J segment lost 4 bases and the V segment lost 8 bases, leaving 10 bases of the junction unmatched. The length of the CDR3 is 15 residues. CDR3 protein: CASSPGLARADTQYF. The DNA of the CDR3 is TGTGCCAGCTCCCCGGGACTAGCAAGGGCAGATACGCAGTATTTT.

The chain links TRBV28 to TRBJ1-5; D is possibly TRBD1 (5 bases). The CDR3 contains 15 residues. With 6 bases removed from V and 7 bases from J, the gap between germline ends came to 19 bases. CDR1 and CDR2 from the germline V gene are MDHEN and SYDVKM. DNA of the CDR3: TGTGCCAGCAGATCAACCGGGGGAGCGTACCAGCCCCAGCATTTT. Residues: CASRSTGGAYQPQHF.